These 8 T cell receptor beta chains originate from one sample sequenced in a study of breast tumors, draining lymph nodes, adjacent tissues (dated by TCRdb to the mid-2010s). The library came from multiplex PCR. The instrument given in TCRdb is Illumina HiSeq 2000. Starting from the raw public reads, TCRdb applied fastp trimming at Q25, assembled clones with MiXCR and retained in-frame beta chains. Each CDR3 protein appears once, grouped with its most common genes and DNA. This sample is represented by approximately 22,000 distinct CDR3 sequences; roughly 32% of them were singletons. The ten largest clones add up to around 10% of the sample. The material sequenced was breast tumor tissue. Receptor source: a female donor with breast cancer. Some clones in this sample may be carry-over from other donors' samples.

Notes on this clonotype: Possible read error: a much larger clone is one base away. The V call is TRBV12-3 or TRBV12-4, the J call TRBJ2-7, with a weak D call TRBD1 (5 bases). CDR3 size: 14 residues. The CDR3 DNA sequence: TGTGCCTGCAGTTTTCAGGGAAAATACTACGAGCAGTACTTC. Its translation is CACSFQGKYYEQYF.

This clonotype has ten or more counts. The chain is built from TRBV6-6 and TRBJ1-3; 8 bases line up with TRBD1. In germline, CDR1 is MNHNY, CDR2 SVGAGI (reference sequence). The CDR3 is 16 amino acids. The trim removed 5 bases at V and 0 bases at J, leaving 6 bases unmatched. CDR3: CASSNGQGSSGNTIYF. Written as DNA, the CDR3 is TGTGCCAGCAGTAATGGACAGGGAAGCTCTGGAAACACCATATATTTT.

In this sample, this clonotype turned up many times. The CDR3 loop reads CASSLSFGNQPQHF. The CDR3 region has the DNA TGTGCCAGCAGTTTGAGTTTCGGCAATCAGCCCCAGCATTTT. V gene TRBV12-3 or TRBV12-4 combines with J gene TRBJ1-5; D not certain. V lost 3 bases to trimming and J lost 2 bases, with 8 bases between them. This CDR3 is 14 amino acids long.

At least ten counts were recorded for this clonotype. The rearrangement links TRBV29-1 to TRBJ1-4, with D perhaps matching TRBD1 (5 bases). This CDR3 spans 14 amino acids. Germline V lookup: CDR1 SQVTM, CDR2 ANQGSEA. V was clipped by 5 bases and J by 4 bases, with 14 bases between them. DNA for the CDR3: TGCAGCGTTAACCTCGGGGGGAGTAATGAAAAACTGTTTTTT. Amino acid sequence: CSVNLGGSNEKLFF.

The sample holds many counts of this clonotype. This chain joins TRBV13 and TRBJ2-7; maybe TRBD2 (6 bases). Looked up from germline, CDR1 is PRHDT and CDR2 is FYEKMQ (reference sequence). The CDR3 loop spans 14 amino acids. The V gene lost 0 bases and the J gene lost 5 bases, with 11 bases spanning the gap. CDR3 residues: CASSLGLALHEQYF. For the CDR3, the DNA is TGTGCCAGCAGCTTAGGACTAGCCCTCCACGAGCAGTACTTC.

This clonotype was counted a few times. The chain combines TRBV28 with TRBJ2-5, with 7 bases that match TRBD1. The CDR3 consists of 15 residues. The germline CDR1 and CDR2 sequences are MDHEN and SYDVKM. J lost 2 bases, V lost 3 bases, and 6 bases had no gene match. The chain's CDR3 is CASSLRQGVQETQYF. The CDR3 bases are TGTGCCAGCAGTTTGCGGCAGGGGGTTCAAGAGACCCAGTACTTC.

This clonotype was counted at least ten times. The gene calls are TRBV2 and TRBJ2-5; a possible D gene is TRBD2 (6 bases). The CDR3 sequence is 12 residues long. Trimming took 11 bases from V and 4 from J, leaving 14 bases between them. Germline CDR1 and CDR2: SNHLY and FYNNEI. Written as DNA, the CDR3 is TGTGCCGGCGGGCGGGAAGGAGAGACCCAGTACTTC. This translates into CAGGREGETQYF.

This clonotype was detected ten times or more. This sequence joins TRBV5-1 and TRBJ2-2; D possibly corresponds to TRBD1 (6 bases). Between the trimmed V and J ends, which lost 3 bases and 6 bases, there was a span of 9 bases. Germline CDR1 and CDR2: SGHRS and YFSETQ. The CDR3 has 13 residues. The chain's CDR3 is CASSYGQPGELFF. CDR3 in DNA: TGCGCCAGCAGCTACGGACAGCCCGGGGAGCTGTTTTTT.